Each of the 14 T cell receptor beta chains below was sequenced from the same sample in a study of blood T cell repertoires in COVID-19. Measured with immunoSEQ multiplex PCR; TCRdb has only the in-frame clones, and not every one. The sample holds fewer than 45,000 clones, 80% to 90% seen once. The sequenced sample consisted of peripheral blood. These receptors all stem from a woman between 35 and 50 years old with acute or convalescent COVID-19.

This clone has a handful of counts. J is TRBJ2-7 and V is TRBV24-1, with 9 bases lining up with TRBD1. The length of the CDR3 is 14 residues. V shed 4 bases, J shed 3 bases, and the junction held 3 bases outside the gene matches. Germline V gene lookup returns CDR1 KGHDR and CDR2 SFDVKD. This CDR3 reads CATSDPDRGYEQYF. CDR3 DNA: TGTGCCACCAGTGACCCGGACAGGGGCTACGAGCAGTACTTC.

The chain is built from TRBV19 and TRBJ2-3; D might be TRBD1 (6 bases). The CDR3 is made up of 17 amino acids. Trimming left V 7 bases short and J 0 bases short, with 20 bases between. Germline CDR1 is LNHDA and CDR2 is SQIVND (reference sequence). This chain's CDR3 is CASTRYGQSSSTDTQYF. In DNA, the CDR3 is TGTGCCAGTACCCGATACGGACAGTCCTCTAGCACAGATACGCAGTATTTT.

The chain links TRBV6-4 to TRBJ1-1; the match to TRBD1 covers 12 bases. J lost 5 bases, V lost 4 bases, and 8 bases had no gene match. The germline V gene encodes CDR1 MRHNA and CDR2 SNTAGT. The CDR3 runs to 16 residues. Here the CDR3 reads CASSAGTGGLGTEAFF. For the CDR3, the DNA is TGTGCCAGCAGTGCCGGGACAGGGGGCCTGGGGACTGAAGCTTTCTTT.

The chain couples TRBV10-1 to TRBJ1-2; no firm D call. Trimming shortened V by 5 bases and J by 8 bases, and 15 bases separated the two germline ends. Looked up from germline, CDR1 is WNHNN and CDR2 is SYGVQD (reference sequence). The CDR3 runs 13 residues. CDR3 protein: CASSLERTSGYTF. The CDR3 DNA sequence: TGCGCCAGCAGTCTGGAGCGAACTAGCGGCTACACCTTC.

This clone has a handful of counts. The rearrangement joins TRBV24-1 to TRBJ2-5, with D possibly matching TRBD1 (6 bases). V lost 4 bases, J lost 0 bases, and 14 bases lay in between. In germline, CDR1 is KGHDR, CDR2 SFDVKD. The CDR3 is 16 residues long. The CDR3 is CATSDRTEGYQETQYF. The DNA for the CDR3 is TGTGCCACCAGTGACCGGACAGAGGGATACCAAGAGACCCAGTACTTC.

This clone occurred a few times. The chain combines TRBV9 with TRBJ2-5; D uncertain. CDR3 size: 13 residues. The germline V gene has CDR1 SGDLS and CDR2 YYNGEE. V lost 4 bases and J 1 base, leaving 8 bases between the germline ends. In DNA, the CDR3 is TGTGCCAGCAGCCCGCGGCTCCAAGAGACCCAGTACTTC. Protein product: CASSPRLQETQYF.

The CDR3 reads CASRPLRGGVEFF. As DNA, the CDR3 is TGTGCCAGCAGACCCCTAAGGGGGGGGGTAGAGTTTTTT. The chain links TRBV6-5 to TRBJ1-4, with D tentatively TRBD1 (6 bases). Per the germline V gene, CDR1 is MNHEY and CDR2 is SVGAGI. The CDR3 has 13 residues. V shed 6 bases and J shed 16 bases, with 21 bases lying between them.

The genes are TRBV10-3 and TRBJ2-7, with TRBD1 identical over 10 bases. With 4 bases clipped from V and 7 bases from J, the junction kept 7 bases outside the gene matches. The CDR3 loop spans 14 amino acids. Per germline, CDR1 ENHRY and CDR2 SYGVKD. CDR3 residues: CAISGRDRGWEQYF. The CDR3 DNA follows: TGTGCCATCAGTGGTCGGGACAGGGGATGGGAGCAGTACTTC.

J is TRBJ1-5 and V is TRBV28; 10 bases match TRBD1. Germline-derived CDR1 and CDR2 are MDHEN and SYDVKM. With 5 bases clipped from V and 3 bases from J, the junction kept 7 bases outside the gene matches. The CDR3 totals 16 residues. CDR3 nucleotide sequence: TGTGCCAGCAGTCCTGCCGGGACAGGGGTCAATCAGCCCCAGCATTTT. It encodes CASSPAGTGVNQPQHF.

The V call is TRBV27, the J call TRBJ1-2, with D perhaps TRBD1 (6 bases). The CDR3 has 14 residues. The germline gives CDR1 MNHEY, CDR2 SMNVEV (reference sequence). The V end was cut by 3 bases, the J end by 2 bases, with 10 bases between. In DNA form, the CDR3 reads TGTGCCAGCAGTTTCGGGGGGCTGAACTATGGCTACACCTTC. Amino acids: CASSFGGLNYGYTF.

This clone has a handful of counts. This chain connects TRBV3-1 (or the pseudogene TRBV3-2) to TRBJ1-1; TRBD1 is a possible D gene (5 bases). The CDR3 runs 14 residues. Germline CDR1 is LGHDT and CDR2 is YNNKEL (reference sequence). Between the trimmed V and J ends, which lost 1 base and 12 bases, there was a span of 18 bases. CDR3 in amino acids: CASSQVPQGSVSFF. The DNA for the CDR3 is TGTGCCAGCAGCCAAGTGCCTCAGGGCTCGGTGTCTTTCTTT.

The J gene is TRBJ2-7, the V gene TRBV18, with TRBD1 matching 7 bases. Germline loops: CDR1 KGHSH, CDR2 LQKENI. The CDR3 loop spans 16 amino acids. V trimming: 2 bases; J trimming: 1 base; junction bases outside the gene matches: 8. CDR3 sequence reads: CASSPGRWTGSYEQYF. The CDR3 coding sequence is TGTGCCAGCTCACCAGGGCGATGGACAGGTTCCTACGAGCAGTACTTC. The variable domain in full, completed from reference TRBV18 and TRBJ2-7, reads NAGVMQNPRHLVRRRGQEARLRCSPMKGHSHVYWYRQLPEEGLKFMVYLQKENIIDESGMPKERFSAEFPKEGPSILRIQQVVRGDSAAYFCASSPGRWTGSYEQYFGPGTRLTVT.

The rearrangement joins TRBV20-1 to TRBJ2-7, with a weak D call TRBD2 (5 bases). The V end lost 6 bases, the J end lost 6 bases, and 12 bases lay between the germline ends. From germline, CDR1 is DFQATT and CDR2 SNEGSKA (reference sequence). The CDR3 spans 11 residues. The CDR3, as DNA: TGCAGTGCCCCCGGGAACGGCGAGCAGTACTTC. It codes for CSAPGNGEQYF.

The rearrangement links TRBV5-1 to TRBJ2-1; weak D call: TRBD2 (6 bases). CDR1 is SGHRS and CDR2 is YFSETQ in the germline V gene. The V end lost 7 bases, the J end lost 0 bases, and 11 bases lay between the germline ends. The CDR3 spans 14 residues. The CDR3: CASAGLSSYNEQFF. CDR3 bases: TGCGCCAGCGCGGGACTCTCCTCCTACAATGAGCAGTTCTTC.